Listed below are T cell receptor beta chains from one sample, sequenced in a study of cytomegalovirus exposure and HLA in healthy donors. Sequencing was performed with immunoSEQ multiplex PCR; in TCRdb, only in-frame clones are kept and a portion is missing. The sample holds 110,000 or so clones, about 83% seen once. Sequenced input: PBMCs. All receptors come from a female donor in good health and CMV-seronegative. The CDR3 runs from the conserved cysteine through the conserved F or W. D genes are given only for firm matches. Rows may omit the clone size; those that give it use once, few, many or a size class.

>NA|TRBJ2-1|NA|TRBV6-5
CASSYSRDEQFF
TGTGCCAGCAGTTACTCGAGAGATGAGCAGTTCTTC
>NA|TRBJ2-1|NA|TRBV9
CASSVRAGLYNEQFF
TGTGCCAGCAGCGTAAGGGCGGGACTTTACAATGAGCAGTTCTTC
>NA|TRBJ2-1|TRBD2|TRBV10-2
CASSTGRDEQFF
TGCGCCAGCAGCACCGGGAGGGATGAGCAGTTCTTC
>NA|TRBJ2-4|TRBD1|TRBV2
CASSEADRAKNIQYF
TGTGCCAGCAGTGAAGCGGACAGGGCCAAAAACATTCAGTACTTC
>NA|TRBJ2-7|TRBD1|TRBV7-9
CASRGQDSSYEQYF
TGTGCCAGCAGGGGACAGGACAGCTCCTACGAGCAGTACTTC
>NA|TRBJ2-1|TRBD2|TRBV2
CASSEFTGGRGEQFF
TGTGCCAGCAGTGAATTTACGGGGGGGCGGGGAGAGCAGTTCTTC
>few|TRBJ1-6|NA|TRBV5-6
CASSLRGIPLHF
TGTGCCAGCAGCCTGAGAGGAATACCCCTCCACTTT
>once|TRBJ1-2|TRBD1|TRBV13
CASSTGDRGSATGYTF
TGTGCCAGCAGCACCGGGGACAGGGGCAGCGCGACTGGCTACACCTTC
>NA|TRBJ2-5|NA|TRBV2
CASKYILATQETQYF
TGTGCCAGCAAATACATCCTCGCCACCCAAGAGACCCAGTACTTC
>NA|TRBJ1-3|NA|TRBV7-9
CASGGQSGNTIYF
TGTGCCAGCGGAGGGCAGTCTGGAAACACCATATATTTT
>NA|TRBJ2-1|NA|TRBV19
CASGRGAGNEQFF
TGTGCCAGTGGCAGGGGGGCCGGTAATGAGCAGTTCTTC
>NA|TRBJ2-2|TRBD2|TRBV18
CASSPNSGGNTGELFF
TGTGCCAGCTCACCGAACAGCGGGGGGAACACCGGGGAGCTGTTTTTT
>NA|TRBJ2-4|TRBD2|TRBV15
CATSRDRRAGDLAKNIQYF
TGTGCCACCAGCAGAGATCGGCGGGCGGGGGATCTAGCCAAAAACATTCAGTACTTC
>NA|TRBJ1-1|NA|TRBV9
CASSVDGGSEAFF
TGTGCCAGCAGCGTAGACGGGGGAAGCGAAGCTTTCTTT
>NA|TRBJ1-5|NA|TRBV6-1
CASRGHLASNQPQHF
TGTGCCAGCCGGGGACACCTGGCTAGTAATCAGCCCCAGCATTTT
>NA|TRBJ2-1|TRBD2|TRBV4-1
CASSQGTSGGYNEQFF
TGCGCCAGCAGCCAAGGGACTAGCGGGGGGTACAATGAGCAGTTCTTC
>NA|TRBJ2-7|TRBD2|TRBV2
CASSGGSTGPYF
TGTGCCAGCTCGGGGGGTTCAACCGGGCCGTACTTC
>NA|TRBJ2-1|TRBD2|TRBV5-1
CASSLGPGLARDNEQFF
TGCGCCAGCAGCTTGGGTCCCGGACTAGCACGGGACAATGAGCAGTTCTTC
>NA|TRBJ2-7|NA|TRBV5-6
CASSFGGAPYEQYF
TGTGCCAGCAGCTTCGGAGGGGCCCCCTACGAGCAGTACTTC
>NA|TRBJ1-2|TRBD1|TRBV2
CASYDRVYGYTF
TGTGCCAGCTACGACAGGGTGTATGGCTACACCTTC
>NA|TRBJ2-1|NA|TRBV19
CASSIDDRGEQFF
TGTGCCAGTAGTATAGACGACAGAGGTGAGCAGTTCTTC
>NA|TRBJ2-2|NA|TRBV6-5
CASARRGGMTGELFF
TGTGCCAGCGCGAGGAGGGGGGGGATGACCGGGGAGCTGTTTTTT
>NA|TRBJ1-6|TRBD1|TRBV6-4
CASSVDRGQNSPLHF
TGTGCCAGCAGTGTGGACAGGGGTCAGAATTCACCCCTCCACTTT
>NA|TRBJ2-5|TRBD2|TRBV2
CASSPGLGSQETQYF
TGTGCCAGCAGTCCGGGACTAGGCTCTCAAGAGACCCAGTACTTC
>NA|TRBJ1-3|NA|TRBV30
CAWSIHRVSGNTIYF
TGTGCCTGGAGCATTCACAGGGTATCTGGAAACACCATATATTTT
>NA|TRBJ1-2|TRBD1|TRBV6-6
CASSRPQGDGYTF
TGTGCCAGCAGTCGGCCGCAGGGGGATGGCTACACCTTC
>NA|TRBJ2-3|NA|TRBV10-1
CASREAGTDTQYF
TGCGCCAGCAGGGAAGCGGGCACAGATACGCAGTATTTT
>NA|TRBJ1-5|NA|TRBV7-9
CASSLLTGGNQPQHF
TGTGCCAGCAGCTTGTTAACTGGAGGCAATCAGCCCCAGCATTTT
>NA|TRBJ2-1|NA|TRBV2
CASSEAAGNEGEQFF
TGTGCCAGCAGTGAAGCGGCAGGGAACGAAGGTGAGCAGTTCTTC
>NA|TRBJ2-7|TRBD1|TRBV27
CASSQPRGRGRSNEQYF
TGTGCCAGCAGTCAACCGCGGGGCAGGGGGCGTTCTAACGAGCAGTACTTC
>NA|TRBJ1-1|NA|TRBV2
CASSLTVNTEAFF
TGTGCCAGCAGCTTAACAGTGAACACTGAAGCTTTCTTT
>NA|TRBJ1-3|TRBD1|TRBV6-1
CASRRQGSGNTIYF
TGTGCCAGCAGACGACAGGGCTCTGGAAACACCATATATTTT
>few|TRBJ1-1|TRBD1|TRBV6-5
CASSQQGASTEAFF
TGTGCCAGCAGCCAACAGGGGGCGTCCACTGAAGCTTTCTTT
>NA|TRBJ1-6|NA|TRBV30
CAWRGRINSPLHF
TGTGCCTGGAGGGGGAGGATTAATTCACCCCTCCACTTT
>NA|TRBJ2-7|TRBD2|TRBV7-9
CSSGEGSLYEQYF
TGTTCCAGCGGGGAGGGGTCCCTCTACGAGCAGTACTTC